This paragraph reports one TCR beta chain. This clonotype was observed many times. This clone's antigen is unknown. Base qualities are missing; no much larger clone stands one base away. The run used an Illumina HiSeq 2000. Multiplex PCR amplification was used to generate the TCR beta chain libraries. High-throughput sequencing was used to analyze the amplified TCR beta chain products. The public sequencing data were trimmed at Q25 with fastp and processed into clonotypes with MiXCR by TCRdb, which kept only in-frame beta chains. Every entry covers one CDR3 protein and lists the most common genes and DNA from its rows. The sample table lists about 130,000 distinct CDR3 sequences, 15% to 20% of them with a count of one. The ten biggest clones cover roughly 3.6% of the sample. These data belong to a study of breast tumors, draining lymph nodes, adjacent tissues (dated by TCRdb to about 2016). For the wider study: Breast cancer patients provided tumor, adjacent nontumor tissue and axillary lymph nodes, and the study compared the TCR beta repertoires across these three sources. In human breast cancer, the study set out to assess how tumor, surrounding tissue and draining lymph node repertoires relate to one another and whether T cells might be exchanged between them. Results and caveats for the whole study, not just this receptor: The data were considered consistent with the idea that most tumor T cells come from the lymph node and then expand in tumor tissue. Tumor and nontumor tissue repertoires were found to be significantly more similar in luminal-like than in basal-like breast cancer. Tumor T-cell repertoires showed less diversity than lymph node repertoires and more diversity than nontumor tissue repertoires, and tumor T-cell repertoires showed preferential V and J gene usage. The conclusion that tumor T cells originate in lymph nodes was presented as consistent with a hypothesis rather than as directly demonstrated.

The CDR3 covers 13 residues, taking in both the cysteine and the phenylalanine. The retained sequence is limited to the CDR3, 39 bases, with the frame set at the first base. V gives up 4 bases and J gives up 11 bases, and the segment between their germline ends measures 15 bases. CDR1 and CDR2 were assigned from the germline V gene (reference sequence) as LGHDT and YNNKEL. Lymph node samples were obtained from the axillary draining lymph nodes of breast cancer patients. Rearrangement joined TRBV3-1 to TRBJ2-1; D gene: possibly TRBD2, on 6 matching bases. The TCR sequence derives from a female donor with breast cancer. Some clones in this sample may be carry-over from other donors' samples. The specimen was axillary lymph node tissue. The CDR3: CASSLATSTQQFF. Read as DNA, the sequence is TGTGCCAGCAGCCTGGCTACTAGCACTCAGCAGTTCTTC.